The entry that follows covers one T cell receptor beta chain sequence. These data are taken from a study of blood T cell repertoires in COVID-19. Overall study context: Spain, Italy and the United States supplied samples that represented acute and convalescent COVID-19. Sample material is recorded as cDNA or gDNA derived from T cells, B-cell-depleted T cells, or PBMCs.

CDR1 and CDR2 (germline): SGHNT, YENEEA. This CDR3 has 15 residues. V shed 3 bases and J shed 2 bases, with 14 bases lying between them. Data came from immunoSEQ multiplex PCR; TCRdb stores just in-frame clones and leaves some out. This sample has some 70,000 clones, with approximately 83% found just once. The sample comprised peripheral blood. The source of this sequence is a man aged 80 or over with acute or convalescent COVID-19. The chain links TRBV11-3 to TRBJ2-7, with a weak D call TRBD2 (6 bases). Here the CDR3 DNA reads TGTGCCAGCAGCTTGGGGGGAACCCTTGCCTACGAGCAGTACTTC. Translation: CASSLGGTLAYEQYF.